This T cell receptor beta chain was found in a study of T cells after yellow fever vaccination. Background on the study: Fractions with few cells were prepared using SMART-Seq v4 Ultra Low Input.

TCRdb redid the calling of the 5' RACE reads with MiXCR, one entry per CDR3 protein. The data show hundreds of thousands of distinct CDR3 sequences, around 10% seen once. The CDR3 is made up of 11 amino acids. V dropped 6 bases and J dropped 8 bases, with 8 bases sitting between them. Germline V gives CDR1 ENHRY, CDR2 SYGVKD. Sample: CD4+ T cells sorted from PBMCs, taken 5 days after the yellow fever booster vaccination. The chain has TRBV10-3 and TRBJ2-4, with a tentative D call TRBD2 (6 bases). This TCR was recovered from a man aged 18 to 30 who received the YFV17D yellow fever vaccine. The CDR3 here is CAIRLADIQYF. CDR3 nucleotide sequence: TGTGCCATCAGATTAGCGGACATTCAGTACTTC.